Only one count was recorded for the clone carrying this T cell receptor (beta chain). This sample is part of a study of technical replicates of blood from a few donors. Germline V gene sequence: CDR1 MGHDK, CDR2 SYGVNS. The CDR3 is 15 amino acids. The ends lost 1 base at V and 1 base at J; junction bases unmatched: 3. The protocol was immunoSEQ multiplex PCR, while the TCRdb copy is restricted to in-frame clones and leaves out a portion. This sample has 100,000 or so clones; 95% occur once, and the top ten carry 0.2% to 0.25%. This chain uses TRBV25-1 with TRBJ1-1, with 7 bases matching TRBD1. This receptor was identified in a human donor in good health. Sequencing was carried out using T cells isolated from PBMCs. The CDR3 nucleotides read TGTGCCAGCAGTGAATTGGGGACAGAGAACACTGAAGCTTTCTTT. Translated: CASSELGTENTEAFF. Full variable domain (missing parts from reference TRBV25-1 and TRBJ1-1): EADIYQTPRYLVIGTGKKITLECSQTMGHDKMYWYQQDPGMELHLIHYSYGVNSTEKGDLSSESTVSRIRTEHFPLTLESARPSHTSQYLCASSELGTENTEAFFGQGTRLTVV.